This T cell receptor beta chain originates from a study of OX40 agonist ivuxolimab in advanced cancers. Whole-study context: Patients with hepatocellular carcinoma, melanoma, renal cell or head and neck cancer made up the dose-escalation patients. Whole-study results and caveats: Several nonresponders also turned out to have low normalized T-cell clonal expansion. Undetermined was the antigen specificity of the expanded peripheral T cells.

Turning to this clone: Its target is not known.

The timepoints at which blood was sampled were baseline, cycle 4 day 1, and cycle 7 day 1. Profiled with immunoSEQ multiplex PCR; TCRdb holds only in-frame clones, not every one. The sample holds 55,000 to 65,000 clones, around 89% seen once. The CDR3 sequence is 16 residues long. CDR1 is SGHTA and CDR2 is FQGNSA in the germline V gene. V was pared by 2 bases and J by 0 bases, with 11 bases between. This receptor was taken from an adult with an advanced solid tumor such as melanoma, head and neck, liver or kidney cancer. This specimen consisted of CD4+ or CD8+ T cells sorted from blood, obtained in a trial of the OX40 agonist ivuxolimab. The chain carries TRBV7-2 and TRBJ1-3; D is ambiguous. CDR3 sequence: CASSLLGQISGNTIYF. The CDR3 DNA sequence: TGTGCCAGCAGCTTATTAGGGCAGATCTCTGGAAACACCATATATTTT. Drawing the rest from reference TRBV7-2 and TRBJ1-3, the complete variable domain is GAGVSQSPSNKVTEKGKDVELRCDPISGHTALYWYRQSLGQGLEFLIYFQGNSAPDKSGLPSDRFSAERTGGSVSTLTIQRTQQEDSAVYLCASSLLGQISGNTIYFGEGSWLTVV.